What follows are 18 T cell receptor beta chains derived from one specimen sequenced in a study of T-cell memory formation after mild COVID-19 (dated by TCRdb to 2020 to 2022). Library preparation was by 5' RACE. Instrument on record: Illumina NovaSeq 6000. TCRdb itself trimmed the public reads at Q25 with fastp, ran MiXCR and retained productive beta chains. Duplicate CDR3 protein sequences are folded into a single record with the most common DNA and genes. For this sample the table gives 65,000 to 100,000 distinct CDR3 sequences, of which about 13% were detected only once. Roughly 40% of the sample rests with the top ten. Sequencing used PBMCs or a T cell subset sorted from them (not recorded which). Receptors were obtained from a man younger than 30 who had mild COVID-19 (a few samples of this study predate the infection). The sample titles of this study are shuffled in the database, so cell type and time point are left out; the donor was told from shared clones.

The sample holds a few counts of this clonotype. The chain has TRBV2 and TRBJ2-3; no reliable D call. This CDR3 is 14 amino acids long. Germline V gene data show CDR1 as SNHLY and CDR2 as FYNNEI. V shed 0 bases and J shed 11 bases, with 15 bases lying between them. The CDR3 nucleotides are TGTGCCAGCAGTGAAGCGCTCGGAACTCCTCGGCAGTATTTT. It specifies CASSEALGTPRQYF.

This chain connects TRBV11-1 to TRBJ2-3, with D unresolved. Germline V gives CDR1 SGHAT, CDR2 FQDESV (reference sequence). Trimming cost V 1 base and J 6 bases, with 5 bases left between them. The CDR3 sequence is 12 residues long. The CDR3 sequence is CASSLDDDTQYF. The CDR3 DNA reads TGTGCCAGCAGCTTAGACGACGATACGCAGTATTTT.

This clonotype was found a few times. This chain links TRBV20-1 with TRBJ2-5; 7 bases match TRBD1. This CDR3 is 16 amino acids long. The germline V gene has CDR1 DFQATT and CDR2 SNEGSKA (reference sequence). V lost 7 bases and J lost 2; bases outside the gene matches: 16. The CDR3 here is CSGSQPGQMLQETQYF. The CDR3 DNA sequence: TGCAGTGGCAGTCAACCGGGACAGATGCTTCAAGAGACCCAGTACTTC.

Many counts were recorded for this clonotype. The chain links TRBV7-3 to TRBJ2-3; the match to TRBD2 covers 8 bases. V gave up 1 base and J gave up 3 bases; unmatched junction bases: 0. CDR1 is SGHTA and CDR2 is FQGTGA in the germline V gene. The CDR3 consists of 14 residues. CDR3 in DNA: TGTGCCAGCAGCTTAAGCGGGGGGACAGATACGCAGTATTTT. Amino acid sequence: CASSLSGGTDTQYF.

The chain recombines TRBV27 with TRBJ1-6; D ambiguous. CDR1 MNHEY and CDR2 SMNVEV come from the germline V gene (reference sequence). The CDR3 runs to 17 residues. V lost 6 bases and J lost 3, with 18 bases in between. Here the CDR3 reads CASSLFLGEGYNSPLHF. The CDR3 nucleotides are TGTGCCAGCAGCCTATTTCTTGGGGAAGGCTATAATTCACCCCTCCACTTT.

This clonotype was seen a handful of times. CDR3 loop: CASSLTGPDQPQHF. The CDR3 nucleotides read TGCGCCAGCAGCCTGACAGGGCCGGACCAGCCCCAGCATTTT. The rearrangement joins TRBV5-1 to TRBJ1-5; TRBD1 matches 7 bases. Looked up from germline, CDR1 is SGHRS and CDR2 is YFSETQ. The CDR3 is made up of 14 amino acids. V dropped 4 bases and J dropped 7; count of bases not matched to a gene: 8.

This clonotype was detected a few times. The CDR3 reads CASSLKDRGFNEQFF. The CDR3 region has the DNA TGTGCCAGCAGCTTAAAGGACAGGGGTTTCAATGAGCAGTTCTTC. V and J are TRBV7-3 and TRBJ2-1, with TRBD1 matching 9 bases. The trim removed 1 base at V and 6 bases at J, leaving 4 bases unmatched. Germline lookup yields CDR1 SGHTA and CDR2 FQGTGA. The CDR3 length is 15 residues.

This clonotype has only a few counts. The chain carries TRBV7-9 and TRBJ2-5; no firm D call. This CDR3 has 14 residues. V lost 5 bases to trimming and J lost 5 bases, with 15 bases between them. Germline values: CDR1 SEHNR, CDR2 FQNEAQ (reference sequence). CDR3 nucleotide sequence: TGTGCCAGCAGCCACTCCGGAGCCTCCGAGACCCAGTACTTC. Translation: CASSHSGASETQYF.

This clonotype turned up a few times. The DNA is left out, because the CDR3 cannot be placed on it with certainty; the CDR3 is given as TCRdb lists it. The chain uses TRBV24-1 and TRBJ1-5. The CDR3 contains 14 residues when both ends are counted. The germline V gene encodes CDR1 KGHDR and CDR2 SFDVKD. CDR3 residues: CATSVPASNQPQHF.

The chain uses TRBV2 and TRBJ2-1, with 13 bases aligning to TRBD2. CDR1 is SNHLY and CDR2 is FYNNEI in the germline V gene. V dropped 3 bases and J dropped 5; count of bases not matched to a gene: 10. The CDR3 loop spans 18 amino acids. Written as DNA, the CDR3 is TGTGCCAGCAGTGACCCCGGACTAGCGGGGGCCTTAGACAATGAGCAGTTCTTC. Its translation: CASSDPGLAGALDNEQFF.

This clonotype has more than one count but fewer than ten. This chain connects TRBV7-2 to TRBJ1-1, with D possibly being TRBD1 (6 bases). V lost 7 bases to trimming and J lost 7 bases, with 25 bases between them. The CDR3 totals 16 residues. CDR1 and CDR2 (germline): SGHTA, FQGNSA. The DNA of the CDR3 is TGTGCCAGCACCTACCCCGAGACAGGTAGTTGGGGTGAAGCTTTCTTT. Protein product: CASTYPETGSWGEAFF. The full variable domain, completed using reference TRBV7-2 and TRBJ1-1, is GAGVSQSPSNKVTEKGKDVELRCDPISGHTALYWYRQSLGQGLEFLIYFQGNSAPDKSGLPSDRFSAERTGGSVSTLTIQRTQQEDSAVYLCASTYPETGSWGEAFFGQGTRLTVV.

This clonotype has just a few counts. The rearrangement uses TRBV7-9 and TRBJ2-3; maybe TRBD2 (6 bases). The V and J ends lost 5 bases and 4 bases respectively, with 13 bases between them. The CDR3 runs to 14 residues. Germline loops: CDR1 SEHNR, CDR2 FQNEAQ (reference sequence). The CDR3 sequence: CASSPSGFADTQYF. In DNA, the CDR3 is TGTGCCAGCAGCCCCAGCGGGTTTGCAGATACGCAGTATTTT. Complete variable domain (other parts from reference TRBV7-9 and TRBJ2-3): DTGVSQNPRHKITKRGQNVTFRCDPISEHNRLYWYRQTLGQGPEFLTYFQNEAQLEKSRLLSDRFSAERPKGSFSTLEIQRTEQGDSAMYLCASSPSGFADTQYFGPGTRLTVL.

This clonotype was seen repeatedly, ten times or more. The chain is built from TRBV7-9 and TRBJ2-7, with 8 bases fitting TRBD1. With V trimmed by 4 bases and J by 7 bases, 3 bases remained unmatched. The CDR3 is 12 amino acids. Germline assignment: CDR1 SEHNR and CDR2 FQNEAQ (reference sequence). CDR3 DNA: TGTGCCAGCAGCTCCAGGGGGCTAGAGCAGTACGTC. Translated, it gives CASSSRGLEQYV.

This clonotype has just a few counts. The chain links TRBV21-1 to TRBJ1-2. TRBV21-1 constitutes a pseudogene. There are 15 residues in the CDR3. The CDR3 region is CASTPGGRRRYGYTF. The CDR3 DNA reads TGTGCCAGCACCCCGGGAGGGAGACGGCGCTATGGCTACACCTTC.

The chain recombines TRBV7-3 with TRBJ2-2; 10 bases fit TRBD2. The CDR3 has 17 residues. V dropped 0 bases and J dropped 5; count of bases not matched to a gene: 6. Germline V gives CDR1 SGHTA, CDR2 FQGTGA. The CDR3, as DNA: TGTGCCAGCAGCTTAACTCCTAGCGGGGGTGGAACCGGGGAGCTGTTTTTT. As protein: CASSLTPSGGGTGELFF.

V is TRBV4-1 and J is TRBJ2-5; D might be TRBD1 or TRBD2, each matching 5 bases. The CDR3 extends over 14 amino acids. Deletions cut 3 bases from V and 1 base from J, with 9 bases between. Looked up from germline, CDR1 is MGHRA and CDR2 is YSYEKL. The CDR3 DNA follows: TGCGCCAGCAGCCAGGTGGGGGTCCAAGAGACCCAGTACTTC. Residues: CASSQVGVQETQYF.

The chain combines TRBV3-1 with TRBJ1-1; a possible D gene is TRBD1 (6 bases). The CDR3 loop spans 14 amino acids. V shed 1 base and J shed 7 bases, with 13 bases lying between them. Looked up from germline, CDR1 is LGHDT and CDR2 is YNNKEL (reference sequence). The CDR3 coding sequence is TGTGCCAGCAGCCAAGTCACAGGGCTCGGTGAAGCTTTCTTT. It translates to CASSQVTGLGEAFF.

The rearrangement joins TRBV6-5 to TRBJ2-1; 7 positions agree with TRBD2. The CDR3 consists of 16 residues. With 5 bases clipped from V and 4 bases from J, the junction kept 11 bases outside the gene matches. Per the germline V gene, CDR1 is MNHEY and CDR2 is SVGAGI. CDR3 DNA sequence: TGTGCCAGCAGTCAGCTTGGGCGGGGGTCTTACAATGAGCAGTTCTTC. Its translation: CASSQLGRGSYNEQFF.